This T cell receptor (beta chain) was identified in a study of blood T cell repertoires in COVID-19 (dated by TCRdb to 2018 to 2020). About the investigation overall: Samples from collaborators originated in the United States, Italy and Spain and spanned both the acute and convalescent phases of COVID-19. Deeply sampled blood TCRbeta repertoires from subjects exposed to, actively infected with, or recovered from COVID-19 were included in the dataset. The sample metadata nearly always contained a de-identified subject ID, COVID-19 status, age in years and sex. The prospective study material was composed of cDNA or gDNA derived from T cells, B-cell-depleted T cells, or PBMCs. Where available, HLA class I and class II types were taken from metadata supplied by the sample provider and were not determined by assay-based typing. The repertoires were made available in a free public database intended to serve as a resource for research on the immune response to SARS-CoV-2. Samples came from the ongoing ImmuneRACE study (first 160 participants) plus 1,254 subjects from 6 global collaborators. General study outcomes and caveats: The amount of clinical and demographic metadata varied by source and participant and was provided uncurated.

Enrolling through a virtual design, the prospective study's participants ranged in age from roughly 18 to 89 years and lived across some 22 United States geographic areas. In the prospective study, cohorts were assigned on the basis of participant-reported clinical history obtained from a screening survey and a study questionnaire. ImmuneRACE Cohort 3 recovered participants were defined by two consecutive negative NP/OP PCR tests, healthcare professional clearance, or symptom resolution. Mobile phlebotomists in the prospective study collected whole blood, serum and a nasopharyngeal or oropharyngeal swab from every participant. Additional blood draws and questionnaires over an approximately 2-month period could optionally be provided by prospective study participants. Blood samples from the prospective study were shipped frozen or at room temperature prior to DNA extraction. On this clone itself: What this receptor recognizes is not known. Per-nucleotide qualities are absent, and no much larger clonotype sits a single base away.

TCRbeta CDR3 regions were amplified from genomic DNA using the immunoSEQ Assay, a bias-controlled multiplex PCR. From the authors' description of their analysis: Nucleated cell counts per sample were estimated from amplification of reference gene primers within the assay. To quantify the absolute abundance of each unique TCRbeta CDR3 rearrangement, sequence reads were collapsed and filtered. For each sample, productive Simpson clonality was calculated as the square root of Simpson's diversity index over productive rearrangements. TCRdb carries this immuneACCESS record with in-frame sequences only. Its versions omit some clonotypes, under half of them owing to an unresolved V gene in the studies checked, with the rest unexplained. V and J calls and clone size are as listed in that table; D and trimming were resolved from the DNA. This sample is represented by 400,000 to 500,000 clones; more than 75% of them were singletons. Of the sample, approximately 2% falls within the top ten clones.

CDR1 is given as KGHSH and CDR2 as LQKENI, both from the germline V gene. V loses 4 bases, J loses 4 bases, and the germline ends lie 10 bases apart. The CDR3 spans 13 residues, from the cysteine through the phenylalanine. Only the CDR3 DNA stays, 39 bases, in frame from base 1. Sequencing was carried out using PBMCs or T cells enriched from blood (not recorded which). This receptor was identified in a woman aged 40 to 50 who had recovered from COVID-19. The sequence links TRBV18 to TRBJ1-1, with a tentative D gene TRBD1 over 5 matching bases. The base sequence is TGTGCCAGCTCACAGGGGTTGGGCACTGAAGCTTTCTTT. Translated, it reads CASSQGLGTEAFF.